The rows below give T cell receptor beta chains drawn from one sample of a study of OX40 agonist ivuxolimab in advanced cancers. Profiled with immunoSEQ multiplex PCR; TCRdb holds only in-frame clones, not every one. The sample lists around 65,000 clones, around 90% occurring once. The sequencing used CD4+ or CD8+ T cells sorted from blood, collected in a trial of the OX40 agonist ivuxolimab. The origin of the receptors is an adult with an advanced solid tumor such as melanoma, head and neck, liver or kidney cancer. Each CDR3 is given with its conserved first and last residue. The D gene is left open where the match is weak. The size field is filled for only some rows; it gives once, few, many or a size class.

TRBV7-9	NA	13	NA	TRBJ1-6	TGTGCCAGCAGCCTAACTACAAATTCACCCCTCCACTTT	CASSLTTNSPLHF
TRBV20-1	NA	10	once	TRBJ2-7	TGCAGTGCTCAAAGCTACGAGCAGTACTTC	CSAQSYEQYF
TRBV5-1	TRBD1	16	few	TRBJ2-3	TGCGCCAGCAGCTTCTACAGGGGAACTAGCACAGATACGCAGTATTTT	CASSFYRGTSTDTQYF
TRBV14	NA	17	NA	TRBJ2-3	TGTGCCAGCAGCCAAGATGGGCGAGGAACTTTCACAGATACGCAGTATTTT	CASSQDGRGTFTDTQYF
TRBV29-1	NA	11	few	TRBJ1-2	TGCAGCGTTGGTCAGAGCTATGGCTACACCTTC	CSVGQSYGYTF
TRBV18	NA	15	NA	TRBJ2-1	TGTGCCAGCTCACCACCAGGAGGGACCTACAATGAGCAGTTCTTC	CASSPPGGTYNEQFF
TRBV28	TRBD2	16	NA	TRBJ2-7	TGTGCCAGCAGTTTATGGTGGCCCGCGGGAGTCCACGAGCAGTACTTC	CASSLWWPAGVHEQYF
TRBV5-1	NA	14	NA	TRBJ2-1	TGCGCCAGCAGCTTGGAAATAGCGGAGTATGAGCAGTTCTTC	CASSLEIAEYEQFF
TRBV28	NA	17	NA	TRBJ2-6	TGTGCCAGCAGTCGTCGTCAGGGGGGCACTGGGGCCAACGTCCTGACTTTC	CASSRRQGGTGANVLTF
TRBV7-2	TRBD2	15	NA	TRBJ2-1	TGTGCCAGCAGCTTCGGACTAGCGGGATACAATGAGCAGTTCTTC	CASSFGLAGYNEQFF
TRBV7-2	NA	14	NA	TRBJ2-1	TGTGCCAGCAGCTTAGCACAGACCGTCAATGAGCAGTTCTTC	CASSLAQTVNEQFF
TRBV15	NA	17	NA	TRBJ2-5	TGTGCCACCAGCAGAAAACTAGGTGTTGGGGAAGGAGAGACCCAGTACTTC	CATSRKLGVGEGETQYF
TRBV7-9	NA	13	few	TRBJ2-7	TGTGCCAGCACGGTTCTTAACTCCTACGAGCAGTACTTC	CASTVLNSYEQYF
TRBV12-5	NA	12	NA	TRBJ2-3	TGTGCTAGTGGTTCCGGAGGGGATACGCAGTATTTT	CASGSGGDTQYF
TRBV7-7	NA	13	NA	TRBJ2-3	TGTGCCAGCAGCCCGAACAGCGACCTTACGCAGTATTTT	CASSPNSDLTQYF
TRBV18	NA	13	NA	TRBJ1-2	TGTGCCAGCTCAAGAACACAGGGTAGTGGCTACACCTTC	CASSRTQGSGYTF
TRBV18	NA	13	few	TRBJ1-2	TGTGCCAGCTCACCTCAGGGAGGGGACGGCTACACCTTC	CASSPQGGDGYTF
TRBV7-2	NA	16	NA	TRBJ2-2	TGTGCCAGCAGCTTAGTTGGGGGAGATCCCACCGGGGAGCTGTTTTTT	CASSLVGGDPTGELFF
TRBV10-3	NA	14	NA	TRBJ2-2	TGTGCCATCAGTGACGCGTGGCGGTCCGGGGAGCTGTTTTTT	CAISDAWRSGELFF
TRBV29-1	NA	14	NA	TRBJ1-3	TGCAGCGTTGAAGATCGTGCAGCCGGAAACACCATATATTTT	CSVEDRAAGNTIYF
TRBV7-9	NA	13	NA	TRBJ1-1	TGTGCCAGCAGCCTTCGGATGAACACTGAAGCTTTCTTT	CASSLRMNTEAFF
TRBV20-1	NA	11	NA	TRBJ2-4	TGCAGTGGCCGGGACCTTAACATTCAGTACTTC	CSGRDLNIQYF
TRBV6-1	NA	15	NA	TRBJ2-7	TGTGCCAGCAGTGGGGGGGTCGTTTACTCCTACGAGCAGTACTTC	CASSGGVVYSYEQYF
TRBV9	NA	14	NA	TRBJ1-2	TGTGCCAGCAGCACCTCGGGGGGAAACTATGGCTACACCTTC	CASSTSGGNYGYTF
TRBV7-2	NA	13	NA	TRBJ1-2	TGTGCCAGCAGCCAAAACGGGGGGTATGGCTACACCTTC	CASSQNGGYGYTF
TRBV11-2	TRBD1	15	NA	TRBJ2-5	TGTGCCAGCAGCTTAGGGACAGGGAACCAAGAGACCCAGTACTTC	CASSLGTGNQETQYF
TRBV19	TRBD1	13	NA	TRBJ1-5	TGTGCCAGTACGGGACAGGGGAGTCAGCCCCAGCATTTT	CASTGQGSQPQHF
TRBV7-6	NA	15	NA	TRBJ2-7	TGTGCCAGCAGTTTAGGATTCAGCGGTAGCTACGAGCAGTACTTC	CASSLGFSGSYEQYF
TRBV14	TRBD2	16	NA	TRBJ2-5	TGTGCCAGCAGCCAAGGGAAGGTTAGCGGGAGAGAGACCCAGTACTTC	CASSQGKVSGRETQYF
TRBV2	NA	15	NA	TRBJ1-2	TGTGCCAGCAGTGAAAGAGGGACGAATAACTATGGCTACACCTTC	CASSERGTNNYGYTF
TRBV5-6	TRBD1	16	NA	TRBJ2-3	TGTGCCAGCAGCCGGGACAGGGGGTTGGTGGCGGATACGCAGTATTTT	CASSRDRGLVADTQYF
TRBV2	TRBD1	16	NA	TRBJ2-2	TGTGCCAGCAGGGAAGGGGGACAGATAAACACCGGGGAGCTGTTTTTT	CASREGGQINTGELFF
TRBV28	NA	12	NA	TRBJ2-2	TGTGCCAGCAGTATATGGGTCGGGGAGCTGTTTTTT	CASSIWVGELFF
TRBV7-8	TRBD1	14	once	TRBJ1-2	TGTGCCAGCAGCTTAGTACAGGGGGTCTATGGCTACACCTTC	CASSLVQGVYGYTF
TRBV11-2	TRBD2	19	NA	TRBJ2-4	TGTGCCAGCAGCCCCGGGGGAGGGACTAGCGATCTAGCCAAAAACATTCAGTACTTC	CASSPGGGTSDLAKNIQYF
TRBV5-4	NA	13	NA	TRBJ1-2	TGTGCCAGCAGCTTGCTTGGGAACTATGGCTACACCTTC	CASSLLGNYGYTF
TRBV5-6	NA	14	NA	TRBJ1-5	TGTGCCAGCAGCTTGGCCTTGGGGGTCGGGCCCCAGCATTTT	CASSLALGVGPQHF
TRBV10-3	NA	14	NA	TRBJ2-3	TGTGCCATCAGTGATAGGGAGAGCACAGATACGCAGTATTTT	CAISDRESTDTQYF
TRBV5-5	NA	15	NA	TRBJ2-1	TGTGCCAGCAGCTTGAACGGGGGCTCCTACAATGAGCAGTTCTTC	CASSLNGGSYNEQFF
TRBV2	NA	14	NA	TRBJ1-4	TGTGCCAGCATCCGGGCCGGGAGACGGGAAAAACTGTTTTTT	CASIRAGRREKLFF
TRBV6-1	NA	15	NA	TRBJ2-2	TGTGCCAGCACTGGTTTGGGTCCGGGGACCGGGGAGCTGTTTTTT	CASTGLGPGTGELFF
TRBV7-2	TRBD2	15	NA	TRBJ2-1	TGTGCCAGCAGCCGGGGACTAGCGGGAAACAATGAGCAGTTCTTC	CASSRGLAGNNEQFF
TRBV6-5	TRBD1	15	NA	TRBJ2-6	TGTGCCAGCACCGACAGGGACTCTGGGGCCAACGTCCTGACTTTC	CASTDRDSGANVLTF
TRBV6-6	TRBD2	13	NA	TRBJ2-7	TGTGCCAGCAGTCCGCGGGGGGACTACGAGCAGTACTTC	CASSPRGDYEQYF
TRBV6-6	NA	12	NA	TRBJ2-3	TGTGCCAGCAGTCCCTCTCCCGATACGCAGTATTTT	CASSPSPDTQYF
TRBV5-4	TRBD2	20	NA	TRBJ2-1	TGTGCCAGCAGCCCACGGACTAGCGGGACTTGGGGGATCTCCTACAATGAGCAGTTCTTC	CASSPRTSGTWGISYNEQFF
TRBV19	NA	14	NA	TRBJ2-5	TGTGCCACCAAGTCCTACGGAACACAAGAGACCCAGTACTTC	CATKSYGTQETQYF